This T cell receptor beta chain was sequenced in a study of shared clonotypes between healthy human individuals. The authors ran the assay at deep level. Unsorted PBMC replicate PCRs used around 310 ng DNA, around 28,000 T cell genomes. The sequencing of unsorted PBMC DNA took place on ten immunoSEQ deep assay plates. Profiled with immunoSEQ multiplex PCR; TCRdb holds only in-frame clones, not every one. The sample includes more than 450,000 clones, around 79% of them seen just once. The germline V gene has CDR1 SGHTA and CDR2 FQGNSA. The junction had 4 bases not matched to a gene; V was cut back by 5 bases and J by 3 bases. CDR3 length: 13 amino acids.

Material for sequencing was PBMCs. The rearrangement links TRBV7-2 to TRBJ2-7; 7 bases agree with TRBD1. The clonotype was recovered from a middle-aged woman in good health. Some clones in this sample may be carry-over from other donors' samples. For the CDR3, the DNA is TGTGCCAGCAGCGTGGGACAGCGCTACGAGCAGTACTTC. Amino acids: CASSVGQRYEQYF.